This is a list of T cell receptor beta chains from one sample in a study of early T cells in non-severe SARS-CoV-2 infection. TCRdb passed the 5' RACE reads through MiXCR, listing each CDR3 protein once. The data contain around 86,000 distinct CDR3 sequences, roughly 14% of them singletons. Sequenced material: whole blood. The receptors derive from an adult who was a healthcare worker with PCR-confirmed SARS-CoV-2 infection or an uninfected control (not recorded which). CDR3s include the opening cysteine and the closing phenylalanine or tryptophan.

TRBV7-9	TRBJ1-1	CASSFPRYGTLEQMTEAFF
TRBV7-2	TRBJ1-2	CASSLNIIPYGYTF
TRBV20-1	TRBJ2-5	CSAYRGETQYF
TRBV29-1	TRBJ1-4	CSALTLPPGGGKKLFF
TRBV11-1	TRBJ2-1	CASSLAGQIYNEQFF
TRBV12-5	TRBJ2-3	CASGSGPEGDTQYF
TRBV6-5	TRBJ2-6	CASKVSGANVLTF
TRBV20-1	TRBJ2-1	CSARWRDSYNEQFF
TRBV11-2	TRBJ2-3	CASSLEGLAGGHLDTQYF
TRBV5-6	TRBJ1-6	CASSGGVEGNTHSPLHF
TRBV23-1	TRBJ2-4	CASSQSEAGAKNIQYF
TRBV6-5	TRBJ2-1	CASSWTTPSGGDNEQFF
TRBV5-1	TRBJ2-1	CASSPPNLLGSYNEQFF
TRBV6-2/TRBV6-3	TRBJ1-1	CASNFNLRGPVNTEAFF
TRBV20-1	TRBJ1-5	CSATKTGGYDQPQHF
TRBV12-3/TRBV12-4	TRBJ1-5	CASSLGRADAPQHF
TRBV28	TRBJ1-1	CASSPLGGYTEAFF
TRBV3-1	TRBJ2-3	CASSVGRSTDTQYF
TRBV5-4	TRBJ1-1	CASSLGTTTEAFF
TRBV5-4	TRBJ2-1	CASSLQRGTGDEQFF
TRBV20-1	TRBJ2-3	CSVSGQGLSDTQYF
TRBV3-1	TRBJ2-4	CASSQGRGHAAKNIQYF
TRBV12-3/TRBV12-4	TRBJ1-1	CASTRARGTEAFF
TRBV12-3/TRBV12-4	TRBJ2-1	CASSLSGGREQFF
TRBV7-2	TRBJ2-3	CASSLAPGTSGDTQYF
TRBV29-1	TRBJ1-2	CSVGGHWGYTF
TRBV4-2	TRBJ2-2	CASSHAARAADTGELFF
TRBV7-2	TRBJ2-1	CASSLVTLGTNNEQFF
TRBV4-1	TRBJ2-1	CASSQDPPGALNNEQFF
TRBV10-3	TRBJ2-1	CATLGTGTNNEQFF
TRBV24-1	TRBJ2-3	CATSATVPGQGPDTQYF
TRBV30	TRBJ1-2	CAWSVDAGHGYTF
TRBV5-1	TRBJ1-1	CASSPKVTNTEAFF
TRBV29-1	TRBJ1-1	CSVATGNTEAFF
TRBV7-2	TRBJ2-4	CASSLMGDPNIQYF
TRBV12-3/TRBV12-4	TRBJ2-1	CASSIIRGLNNEQFF
TRBV6-4	TRBJ1-6	CASSESGSNSPLHF
TRBV6-2/TRBV6-3	TRBJ2-3	CASRTWTGGLSTDTQYF
TRBV7-2	TRBJ2-4	CASSWRAREIAKNIQYF
TRBV12-3/TRBV12-4	TRBJ1-6	CASSPWTGDSPLHF
TRBV6-4	TRBJ2-3	CASSDGPGASTDTQYF
TRBV5-1	TRBJ1-1	CASSLWRQGAEAFF
TRBV5-5	TRBJ2-3	CASSPYARASTDTQYF
TRBV5-1	TRBJ1-4	CASSPAPGRGEKLFF
TRBV2	TRBJ2-3	CASRSNSYRTDTQYF
TRBV28	TRBJ2-4	CASSLSRTLAKNIQYF
TRBV12-5	TRBJ2-1	CASGDRNHNEQFF
TRBV12-3/TRBV12-4	TRBJ2-2	CASSLKGLSTGELFF
TRBV27	TRBJ2-1	CASSPETDNEQFF
TRBV15	TRBJ2-1	CATSRIMVREQFF
TRBV6-2/TRBV6-3	TRBJ1-1	CASSYHGPSLEAFF
TRBV28	TRBJ1-1	CASSRGMNTEAFF
TRBV14	TRBJ1-1	CASSFGQTEAFF
TRBV4-3	TRBJ1-4	CASSQGLVSTNEKLFF
TRBV4-1	TRBJ1-2	CASSQDWDPNGYTF
TRBV7-8	TRBJ2-5	CASALSLETQYF
TRBV12-3/TRBV12-4	TRBJ2-3	CASSPRGASSTDTQYF